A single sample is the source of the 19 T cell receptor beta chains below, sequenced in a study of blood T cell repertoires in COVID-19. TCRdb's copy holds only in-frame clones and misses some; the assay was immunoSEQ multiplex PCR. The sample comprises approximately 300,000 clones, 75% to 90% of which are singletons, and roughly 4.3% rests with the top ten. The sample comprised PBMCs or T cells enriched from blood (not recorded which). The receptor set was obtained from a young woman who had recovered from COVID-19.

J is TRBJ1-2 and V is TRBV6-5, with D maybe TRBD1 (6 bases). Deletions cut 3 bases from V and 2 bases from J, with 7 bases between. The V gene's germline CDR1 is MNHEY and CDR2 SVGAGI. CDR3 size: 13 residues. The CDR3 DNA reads TGTGCCAGCAGTTATACAGGGAACTATGGCTACACCTTC. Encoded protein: CASSYTGNYGYTF.

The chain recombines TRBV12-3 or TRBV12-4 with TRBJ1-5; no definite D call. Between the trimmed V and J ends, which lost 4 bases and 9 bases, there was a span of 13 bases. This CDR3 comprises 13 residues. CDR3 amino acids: CASSWAGPPPQHF. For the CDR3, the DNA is TGTGCCAGCAGTTGGGCCGGCCCTCCGCCCCAGCATTTT.

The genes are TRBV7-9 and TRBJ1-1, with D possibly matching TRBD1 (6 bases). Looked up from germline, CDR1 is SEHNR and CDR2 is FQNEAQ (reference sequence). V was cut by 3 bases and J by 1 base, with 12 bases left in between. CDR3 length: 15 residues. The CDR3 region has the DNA TGTGCCAGCAGCTTCCCGGGACACTCGAACACTGAAGCTTTCTTT. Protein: CASSFPGHSNTEAFF.

The CDR3 reads CASSLSPGQGLKLFF. CDR3 nucleotides: TGTGCCAGCAGTTTATCTCCGGGACAGGGGTTAAAACTGTTTTTT. The V call is TRBV27, the J call TRBJ1-4; 10 bases are a match to TRBD1. Germline loops: CDR1 MNHEY, CDR2 SMNVEV (reference sequence). The CDR3 is made up of 15 amino acids. With V trimmed by 0 bases and J by 10 bases, 5 bases remained unmatched.

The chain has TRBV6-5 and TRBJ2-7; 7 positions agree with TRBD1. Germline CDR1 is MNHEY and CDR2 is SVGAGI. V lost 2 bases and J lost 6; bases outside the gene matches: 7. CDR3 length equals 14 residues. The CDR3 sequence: CASSYETGYGEQYF. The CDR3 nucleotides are TGTGCCAGCAGTTACGAGACAGGGTACGGCGAGCAGTACTTC.

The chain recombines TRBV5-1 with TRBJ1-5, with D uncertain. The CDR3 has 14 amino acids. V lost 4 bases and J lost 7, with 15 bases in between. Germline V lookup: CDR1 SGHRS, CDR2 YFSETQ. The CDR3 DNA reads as TGCGCCAGCAGCCTGGACTTTCCGTACCAGCCCCAGCATTTT. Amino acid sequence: CASSLDFPYQPQHF.

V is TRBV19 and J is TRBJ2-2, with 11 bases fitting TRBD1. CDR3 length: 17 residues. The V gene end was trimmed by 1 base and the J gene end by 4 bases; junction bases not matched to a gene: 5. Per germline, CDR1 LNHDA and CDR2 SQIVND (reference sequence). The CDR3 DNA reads TGTGCCAGTAGTATAGGGACAGGGGGCTGGGGCACCGGGGAGCTGTTTTTT. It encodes CASSIGTGGWGTGELFF.

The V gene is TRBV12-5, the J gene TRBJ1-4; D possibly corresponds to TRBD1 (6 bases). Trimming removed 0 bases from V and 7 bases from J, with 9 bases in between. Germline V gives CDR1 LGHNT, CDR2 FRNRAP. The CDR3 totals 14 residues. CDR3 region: CASGLVQGSEKLFF. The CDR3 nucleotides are TGTGCTAGTGGTTTGGTACAGGGTTCTGAAAAACTGTTTTTT.

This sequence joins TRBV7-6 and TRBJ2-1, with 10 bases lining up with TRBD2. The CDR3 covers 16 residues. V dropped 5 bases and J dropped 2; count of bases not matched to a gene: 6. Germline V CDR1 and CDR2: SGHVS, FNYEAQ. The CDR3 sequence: CASSLWTSGTYNEQFF. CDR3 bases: TGTGCCAGCAGCCTCTGGACTAGCGGTACCTACAATGAGCAGTTCTTC.

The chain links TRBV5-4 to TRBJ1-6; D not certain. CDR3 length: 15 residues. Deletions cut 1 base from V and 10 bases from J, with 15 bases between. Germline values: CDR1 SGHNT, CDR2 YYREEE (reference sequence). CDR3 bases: TGTGCCAGCAGCTTGACACCGCAGGAGGGATCACCCCTCCACTTT. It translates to CASSLTPQEGSPLHF.

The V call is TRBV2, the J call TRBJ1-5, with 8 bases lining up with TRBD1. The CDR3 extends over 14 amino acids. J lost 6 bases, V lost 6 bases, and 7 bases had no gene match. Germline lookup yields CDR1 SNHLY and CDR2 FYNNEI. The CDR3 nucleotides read TGTGCCAGCAGGAACAGGGGGAGGGGTCAGCCCCAGCATTTT. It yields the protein CASRNRGRGQPQHF.

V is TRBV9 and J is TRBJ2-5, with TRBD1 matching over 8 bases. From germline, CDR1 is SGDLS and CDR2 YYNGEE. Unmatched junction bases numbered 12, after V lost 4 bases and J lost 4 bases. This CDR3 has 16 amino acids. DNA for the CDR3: TGTGCCAGCAGCTTCAGAACAGGGGACAGGCGAGAGACCCAGTACTTC. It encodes CASSFRTGDRRETQYF.

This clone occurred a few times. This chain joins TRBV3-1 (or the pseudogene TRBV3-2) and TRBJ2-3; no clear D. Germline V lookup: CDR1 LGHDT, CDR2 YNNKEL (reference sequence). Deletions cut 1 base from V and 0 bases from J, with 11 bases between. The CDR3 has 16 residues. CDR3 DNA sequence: TGTGCCAGCAGCCAAGTCATCCTGACTAGCACAGATACGCAGTATTTT. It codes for CASSQVILTSTDTQYF.

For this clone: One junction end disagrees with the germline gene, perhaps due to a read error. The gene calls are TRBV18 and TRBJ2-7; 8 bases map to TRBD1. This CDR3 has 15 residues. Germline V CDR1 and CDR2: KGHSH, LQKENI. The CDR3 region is CASSAPGQVGYEQYF. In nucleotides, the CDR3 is TGTGCCAGCTCAGCACCGGGACAGGTTGGATACGAGCAGTACTTC. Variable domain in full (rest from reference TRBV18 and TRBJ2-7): NAGVMQNPRHLVRRRGQEARLRCSPMKGHSHVYWYRQLPEEGLKFMVYLQKENIIDESGMPKERFSAEFPKEGPSILRIQQVVRGDSAAYFCASSAPGQVGYEQYFGPGTRLTVT.

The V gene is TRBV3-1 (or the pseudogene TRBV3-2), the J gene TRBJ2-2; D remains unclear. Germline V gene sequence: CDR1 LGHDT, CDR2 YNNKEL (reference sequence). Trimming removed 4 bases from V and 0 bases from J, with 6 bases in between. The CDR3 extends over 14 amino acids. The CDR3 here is CASSPVANTGELFF. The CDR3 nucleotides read TGTGCCAGCAGCCCCGTTGCGAACACCGGGGAGCTGTTTTTT.

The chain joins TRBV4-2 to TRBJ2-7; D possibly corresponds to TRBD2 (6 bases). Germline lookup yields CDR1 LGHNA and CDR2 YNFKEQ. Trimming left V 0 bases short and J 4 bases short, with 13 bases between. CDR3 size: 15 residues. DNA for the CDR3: TGTGCCAGCAGCCAAGATCTCTACGGGAGTTACGAGCAGTACTTC. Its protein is CASSQDLYGSYEQYF.

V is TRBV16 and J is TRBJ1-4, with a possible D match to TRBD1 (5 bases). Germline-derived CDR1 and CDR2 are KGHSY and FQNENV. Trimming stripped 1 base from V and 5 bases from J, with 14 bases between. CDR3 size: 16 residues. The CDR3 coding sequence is TGTGCCAGCAGCCAATTCGGAGGGACGGTCAATGAAAAACTGTTTTTT. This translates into CASSQFGGTVNEKLFF.

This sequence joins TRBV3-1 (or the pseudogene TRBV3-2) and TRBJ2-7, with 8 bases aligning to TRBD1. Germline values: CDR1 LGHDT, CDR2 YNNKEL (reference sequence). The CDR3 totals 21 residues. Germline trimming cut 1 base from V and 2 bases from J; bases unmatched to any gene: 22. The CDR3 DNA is TGTGCCAGCAGCCAAGGCCTTATCGATGCCCTCGGACAGGGATTCACCTACGAGCAGTACTTC. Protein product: CASSQGLIDALGQGFTYEQYF.

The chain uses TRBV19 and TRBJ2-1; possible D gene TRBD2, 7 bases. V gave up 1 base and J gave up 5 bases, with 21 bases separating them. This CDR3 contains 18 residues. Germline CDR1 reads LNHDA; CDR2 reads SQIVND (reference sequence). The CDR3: CASSIGLLGASGNNEQFF. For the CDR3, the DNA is TGTGCCAGTAGTATAGGACTCCTGGGGGCTAGCGGTAACAATGAGCAGTTCTTC.